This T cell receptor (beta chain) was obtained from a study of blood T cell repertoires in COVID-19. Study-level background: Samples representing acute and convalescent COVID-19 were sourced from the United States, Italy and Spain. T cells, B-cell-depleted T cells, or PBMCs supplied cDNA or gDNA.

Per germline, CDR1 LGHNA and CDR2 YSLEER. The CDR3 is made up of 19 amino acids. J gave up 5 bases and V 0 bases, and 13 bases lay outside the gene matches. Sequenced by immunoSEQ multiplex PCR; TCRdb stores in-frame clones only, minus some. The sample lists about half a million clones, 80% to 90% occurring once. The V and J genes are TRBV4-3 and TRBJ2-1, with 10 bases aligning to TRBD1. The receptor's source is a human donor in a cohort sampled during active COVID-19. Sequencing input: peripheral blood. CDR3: CASSQDLYTGQGRHNEQFF. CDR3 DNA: TGCGCCAGCAGCCAAGATCTTTATACGGGACAGGGGAGGCACAATGAGCAGTTCTTC.